This T cell receptor beta chain was observed in a study of OX40 agonist ivuxolimab in advanced cancers. Broadly, across the study: Ivuxolimab, which targeted the costimulatory receptor OX40 (CD134), was an agonistic, fully human IgG2 monoclonal antibody. Intravenous ivuxolimab was administered to patients every 2 weeks at six dose levels: 0.01, 0.1, 0.3, 1.5, 3 and 10 mg/kg. Among the roughly 50 dose-escalation patients, 19 had hepatocellular carcinoma, around 15 melanoma, 9 renal cell carcinoma and 9 head and neck cancer. The dose-escalation cohort was 82.7% male with a mean age of about 60 years, ranging from about 20 to 80. Patients were allowed to have had prior anti-PD-1, anti-PD-L1 or anti-CTLA-4 therapy, and approximately 40% of the dose-escalation patients had been treated with checkpoint inhibitors. Three dose-escalation patients achieved partial responses, one with hepatocellular carcinoma and two with cutaneous melanoma. Peripheral TCRbeta sequencing was intended to test whether TCR sequence diversity was altered and clonal T-cell expansion was caused by ivuxolimab. The paper covers the monotherapy dose-escalation part of the phase I ivuxolimab trial, which included N of about 50 patients. Study-wide findings and limitations: Antigen specificity was not determined for the clonally expanded peripheral T cells. After ivuxolimab, expanded clones were on average more numerous among CD8+ T cells than among CD4+ T cells. Low levels of normalized T-cell clonal expansion were also seen in some patients who did not respond. At doses from 0.1 to 3.0 mg/kg, clonal expansion was seen in both CD4+ and CD8+ blood T cells between baseline and week 6. In the 0.1-3.0 mg/kg groups, partial responders had among the lowest normalized peripheral clonal expansion, particularly in CD8+ T cells.

For sequencing of the TCRbeta CDR3 region, genomic DNA was extracted from the sorted cells. TCRbeta CDR3 regions were sequenced using the immunoSEQ Assay. The table was pulled from immuneACCESS by TCRdb, which kept in-frame rearrangements only. Such tables lose some clones; where checked, under half of the loss comes from unresolved V genes, and the rest has no known cause. This sample is represented by roughly 48,000 clones; around 83% of them were singletons. The ten largest clonotypes hold 7.5% to 10% of the sample. CDR3 length: 16 amino acids, cysteine to phenylalanine. The CDR3 DNA has 48 bases and is translated from base 1. Cut back by 6 bases and 5 bases, the V and J ends lie 20 bases apart. CDR1 and CDR2 were assigned from the germline V gene as SNHLY and FYNNEI. With regard to this clone: The target of this receptor is not known. No much larger clone is present one base from it, and per-base qualities are unavailable.

The trial excluded patients who had a history of autoimmune disease or were on systemic immunosuppression. Peripheral blood for TCR sequencing was drawn from every dose cohort at baseline, at cycle 4 day 1 and at cycle 7 day 1. Samples were obtained from an open-label, multicenter, first-in-human phase I dose-escalation trial of ivuxolimab. The trial enrolled adults with locally advanced or metastatic head and neck squamous cell, hepatocellular, melanoma or renal cell carcinoma. Before TCR sequencing, CD4+ and CD8+ T cells were separately sorted from peripheral blood. This sample comprised CD4+ or CD8+ T cells sorted from blood, obtained in a trial of the OX40 agonist ivuxolimab. The V gene is TRBV2 and the J gene is TRBJ1-5, and TRBD1 may be the D gene, going by 5 matching bases. The receptor comes from an adult with an advanced solid tumor such as melanoma, head and neck, liver or kidney cancer. CDR3 sequence: CASRSSRTRIDQPQHF. The DNA sequence follows: TGTGCCAGCAGGTCCTCGCGGACACGGATTGATCAGCCCCAGCATTTT.